Following are 25 T cell receptor beta chains from one sample sequenced in a study. From the 5' RACE reads, TCRdb called clonotypes with MiXCR, one entry per CDR3 protein. The sample has 32,000 or so distinct CDR3 sequences; about a quarter are singletons. The sorted Tregs were CD4+CD25+CD127-/low cells. Material: tumor-infiltrating Tregs sorted from the breast tumor. All receptors come from a female donor with breast cancer.

A note on this clonotype: A clone one base away is much larger, so this may be a read error. The rearrangement joins TRBV10-2 to TRBJ2-6, with D perhaps assigned TRBD1 or TRBD2 (5 bases each). CDR3 length: 15 residues. Germline V gene lookup returns CDR1 WSHSY and CDR2 SAAADI. The CDR3 coding sequence is TGCGCCAGCAGTGAAAAGGGGCGAGGGGCCAACGTCCCGACTTTC. Its protein is CASSEKGRGANVPTF.

The chain is built from TRBV18 and TRBJ2-3, with TRBD2 matching over 7 bases. The CDR3 totals 16 residues. Germline-derived CDR1 and CDR2 are KGHSH and LQKENI. Unmatched junction bases numbered 7, after V lost 0 bases and J lost 4 bases. CDR3 bases: TGTGCCAGCTCACCACCGGAGCGGGGATATTCAGATACGCAGTATTTT. Amino acid sequence: CASSPPERGYSDTQYF.

This clonotype was seen many times. The V and J genes are TRBV7-9 and TRBJ2-3, with TRBD2 matching over 9 bases. Trimming removed 5 bases from V and 0 bases from J; junction bases left unmatched: 9. The CDR3 consists of 17 residues. Germline assignment: CDR1 SEHNR and CDR2 FQNEAQ (reference sequence). CDR3 in amino acids: CASSPRLTSGSTDTQYF. CDR3 DNA sequence: TGTGCCAGCAGCCCCCGTCTGACTAGCGGAAGCACAGATACGCAGTATTTT.

Many counts were recorded for this clonotype. The rearrangement uses TRBV20-1 and TRBJ2-7; 10 bases are shared with TRBD2. Germline CDR1 reads DFQATT; CDR2 reads SNEGSKA (reference sequence). The V gene end was trimmed by 3 bases and the J gene end by 0 bases; junction bases not matched to a gene: 8. CDR3 length: 16 residues. The CDR3 DNA is TGCAGTGCTAGTGGATTAGCGGGAGGATTCTCCTACGAGCAGTACTTC. Encoded protein: CSASGLAGGFSYEQYF.

This chain links TRBV7-3 with TRBJ2-1; 8 nucleotides line up with TRBD2. The ends lost 2 bases at V and 12 bases at J; junction bases unmatched: 15. Germline-derived CDR1 and CDR2 are SGHTA and FQGTGA. The CDR3 runs 16 residues. The CDR3 here is CASSLLSDPAGAGQFF. The CDR3 nucleotides read TGTGCCAGCAGCTTACTGAGCGACCCAGCGGGAGCCGGGCAGTTCTTC.

This clonotype has at least ten counts. The gene calls are TRBV10-3 and TRBJ2-7, with D hard to call. Germline CDR1 reads ENHRY; CDR2 reads SYGVKD. The CDR3 length is 11 residues. V dropped 7 bases and J dropped 4 bases, with 8 bases sitting between them. The CDR3 spells CAITTLYEQYF. The DNA for the CDR3 is TGTGCCATCACCACTCTTTACGAGCAGTACTTC.

The J gene is TRBJ2-3, the V gene TRBV10-3; D is possibly TRBD2 (6 bases). Deletions cut 6 bases from V and 3 bases from J, with 25 bases between. The CDR3 consists of 18 residues. CDR1 and CDR2 (germline): ENHRY, SYGVKD. CDR3 amino acids: CAIRGGVGGLDGTDTQYF. For the CDR3, the DNA is TGTGCCATCAGAGGAGGGGTTGGAGGCCTGGACGGGACAGATACGCAGTATTTT.

V is TRBV6-5 and J is TRBJ2-2; 10 bases are a match to TRBD1. Trimming at V came to 6 bases and at J to 12 bases, leaving 13 bases not matched to a gene. The CDR3 has 15 residues. Germline-derived CDR1 and CDR2 are MNHEY and SVGAGI. The CDR3 loop is CASSRTGGNTGKLFF. CDR3 sequence (DNA): TGTGCCAGCAGCCGGACAGGGGGGAACACCGGAAAGCTGTTTTTT.

V gene TRBV3-1 combines with J gene TRBJ1-2; D unclear. Trimming removed 4 bases at V and 5 bases at J, with 14 bases between. The CDR3 sequence is 14 residues long. Looked up from germline, CDR1 is LGHDT and CDR2 is YNNKEL (reference sequence). Here the CDR3 reads CASSPRRNIYGYTF. In DNA form, the CDR3 reads TGTGCCAGCAGCCCCCGCAGGAACATTTATGGCTACACCTTC.

The gene calls are TRBV5-1 and TRBJ1-5, with TRBD1 matching 8 bases. CDR1 and CDR2 from the germline V gene are SGHRS and YFSETQ. Trimming removed 5 bases from V and 7 bases from J; junction bases left unmatched: 8. The CDR3 has 14 residues. This CDR3 is CASRWTGINQPQHF. CDR3 DNA sequence: TGCGCCAGCAGGTGGACAGGGATCAACCAGCCCCAGCATTTT.

This clonotype was seen ten or more times. This sequence joins TRBV20-1 and TRBJ2-1, with a possible D match to TRBD1 (7 bases). Trimming took 4 bases from V and 6 from J, leaving 28 bases between them. The CDR3 is 18 residues long. Germline-derived CDR1 and CDR2 are DFQATT and SNEGSKA (reference sequence). As DNA, the CDR3 is TGCAGTGCTAACACGAGATCCAGGGGGGAAGGGTTCGGCAATGAGCAGTTCTTC. Translated, it gives CSANTRSRGEGFGNEQFF.

By share of the sample, this clonotype is medium-sized (0.01 to 0.1%). The chain carries TRBV29-1 and TRBJ1-1, with D maybe TRBD1 (5 bases). The CDR3 loop spans 13 amino acids. Germline assignment: CDR1 SQVTM and CDR2 ANQGSEA. The V end lost 7 bases, the J end lost 1 base, and 13 bases lay between the germline ends. The CDR3 DNA sequence: TGCAGCGGGGGGGACGGAGAGAACACTGAAGCTTTCTTT. This encodes CSGGDGENTEAFF. Full variable domain (rest looked up from reference TRBV29-1 and TRBJ1-1): SAVISQKPSRDICQRGTSLTIQCQVDSQVTMMFWYRQQPGQSLTLIATANQGSEATYESGFVIDKFPISRPNLTFSTLTVSNMSPEDSSIYLCSGGDGENTEAFFGQGTRLTVV.

This sequence joins TRBV6-5 and TRBJ2-5; TRBD1 matches 7 bases. Trimming removed 5 bases from V and 1 base from J; junction bases left unmatched: 4. Germline loops: CDR1 MNHEY, CDR2 SVGAGI. The CDR3 covers 14 residues. CDR3 coding DNA: TGTGCCAGCAGTCGTGGGACAGTCCAAGAGACCCAGTACTTC. Its protein product is CASSRGTVQETQYF.

The count of this clonotype is one. One end of the junction varies from germline; a read error may be responsible. The chain is built from TRBV6-1 and TRBJ1-4, with no clear D. Germline V lookup: CDR1 MNHNS, CDR2 SASEGT. The CDR3 is made up of 14 amino acids. CDR3 amino acids: CASCSPREGEKLLF. Here the CDR3 DNA reads TGTGCCAGCTGTTCCCCGAGGGAGGGCGAAAAACTGCTTTTT.

The rearrangement uses TRBV15 and TRBJ1-5; D might be TRBD1 (5 bases). Trimming removed 1 base at V and 6 bases at J, with 10 bases between. Germline CDR1 is LNHNV and CDR2 is YYDKDF (reference sequence). The CDR3 extends over 14 amino acids. The CDR3 sequence: CATSRGRALQPQHF. DNA of the CDR3: TGTGCCACCAGCAGAGGCAGGGCCCTTCAGCCCCAGCATTTT. The variable domain in full, completed from reference TRBV15 and TRBJ1-5, reads DAMVIQNPRYQVTQFGKPVTLSCSQTLNHNVMYWYQQKSSQAPKLLFHYYDKDFNNEADTPDNFQSRRPNTSFCFLDIRSPGLGDTAMYLCATSRGRALQPQHFGDGTRLSIL.

The V and J genes are TRBV20-1 and TRBJ1-6, with D possibly matching TRBD1 (5 bases). V was cut by 0 bases and J by 9 bases, with 18 bases left in between. The germline V gene has CDR1 DFQATT and CDR2 SNEGSKA (reference sequence). This CDR3 is 16 amino acids long. CDR3 coding DNA: TGCAGTGCTAGAGAAGCAGACGGGGCCAATAGTTCACCCCTCCACTTT. It yields the protein CSAREADGANSSPLHF.

The V gene is TRBV5-1, the J gene TRBJ1-1; D is perhaps TRBD1 (5 bases). V was pared by 5 bases and J by 5 bases, with 13 bases between. Germline V lookup: CDR1 SGHRS, CDR2 YFSETQ. The length of the CDR3 is 13 residues. The CDR3 nucleotides read TGCGCCAGCAGTGGGGCACCGGGGACTGAAGCTTTCTTT. Translation gives CASSGAPGTEAFF. The full variable domain, its missing parts supplied by reference TRBV5-1 and TRBJ1-1, is KAGVTQTPRYLIKTRGQQVTLSCSPISGHRSVSWYQQTPGQGLQFLFEYFSETQRNKGNFPGRFSGRQFSNSRSEMNVSTLELGDSALYLCASSGAPGTEAFFGQGTRLTVV.

This clonotype was observed many times. This sequence joins TRBV7-9 and TRBJ1-2, with 7 bases that match TRBD1. The CDR3 consists of 16 residues. J was trimmed by 4 bases and V by 5 bases; bases with no gene match: 13. CDR1 and CDR2 (germline): SEHNR, FQNEAQ (reference sequence). The CDR3 region is CASSLMLTGPTYGYTF. The CDR3 bases are TGTGCCAGCAGCCTTATGCTGACAGGGCCGACCTATGGCTACACCTTC.

This clonotype was counted a few times. The chain recombines TRBV6-1 with TRBJ2-7, with D possibly matching TRBD1 (6 bases). The CDR3 consists of 15 residues. V was trimmed by 8 bases and J by 2 bases, leaving 19 bases between them. Germline V gives CDR1 MNHNS, CDR2 SASEGT. CDR3 DNA: TGTGCCAGCCTACCAGGGACATCTGAAACCTACGAGCAGTACTTC. As protein: CASLPGTSETYEQYF.

This clonotype was seen a handful of times. A much bigger clone sits one base away, suggesting this may be a read error. A read error is likely, as this CDR3 ends without the conserved phenylalanine or tryptophan. This chain connects TRBV30 to TRBJ1-1; D is possibly TRBD1 (6 bases). Trimming cost V 7 bases and J 1 base, with 19 bases left between them. The CDR3 loop spans 15 amino acids. The germline CDR1 and CDR2 sequences are GTSNPN and SVGIG (reference sequence). CDR3 nucleotides: TGTGCCTCTTACCAACCGGGACACGCGAACACTGAAGCTTTCTCT. Its protein is CASYQPGHANTEAFS.

This clonotype was detected many times. The chain couples TRBV10-2 to TRBJ1-5; D uncertain. This CDR3 spans 15 amino acids. Per germline, CDR1 WSHSY and CDR2 SAAADI. V was cut by 3 bases and J by 2 bases, with 11 bases left in between. In DNA, the CDR3 is TGCGCCAGCAGTGATCGGGAGCTTGGCAATCAGCCCCAGCATTTT. This translates into CASSDRELGNQPQHF.

This clonotype was observed many times. This rearrangement joins TRBV25-1 to TRBJ1-2, with D possibly TRBD1 on 5 matching bases. Trimming shortened V by 2 bases and J by 10 bases, and 8 bases separated the two germline ends. The CDR3 loop spans 11 amino acids. From germline, CDR1 is MGHDK and CDR2 SYGVNS. The CDR3 DNA reads as TGTGCCAGCAGTGAAGCAGGGTCCTACACCTTC. The encoded protein is CASSEAGSYTF.

This chain uses TRBV12-3 or TRBV12-4 with TRBJ1-4; D not certain. The CDR3 loop spans 14 amino acids. Trimming pared 6 bases from V and 8 bases from J, leaving 16 bases between. The CDR3 nucleotides are TGTGCCAGCAGCCCAATGTTCGGGAGGGAAAAACTGTTTTTT. It codes for CASSPMFGREKLFF.

On this clonotype: A clone one base away is much larger, so this may be a read error. V and J are TRBV12-2 and TRBJ2-1. TRBV12-2 is listed as a pseudogene. The CDR3 is made up of 10 amino acids. Here the CDR3 reads CASRLPARLF. The CDR3 bases are TGTGCAAGTCGCTTACCTGCTAGGCTCTTC.

This clonotype was counted a few times. A much more abundant neighbour one base away suggests this may be a read error. The chain combines TRBV20-1 with TRBJ2-1, with no clear D. The ends were cut back, 4 bases at V and 5 bases at J, with 6 bases in the middle. This CDR3 contains 11 residues. In germline, CDR1 is DFQATT, CDR2 SNEGSKA (reference sequence). CDR3 sequence reads: CSATKDNEQFF. The CDR3 DNA sequence: TGCAGTGCTACAAAGGACAATGAGCAGTTCTTC.